This entry lists 13 T cell receptor beta chains sequenced from one sample in a study of T cells in localized non-small cell lung cancer. TCRdb keeps only in-frame clones here, not all; method: immunoSEQ multiplex PCR. The sample has roughly 16,000 clones, approximately 85% seen once. The input for sequencing was peripheral blood, taken before any cancer treatment. The origin of the receptors is a female donor of 60 years or more with stage I squamous cell lung carcinoma.

The chain employs TRBV5-8 and TRBJ2-1, with TRBD2 matching over 14 bases. The CDR3 is 15 residues long. The V gene end was trimmed by 3 bases and the J gene end by 8 bases; junction bases not matched to a gene: 4. Germline V lookup: CDR1 SGHTS, CDR2 YDEGEE. CDR3 in DNA: TGTGCCAGCAGCTCCGGGACTAGCGGGAGAGATGAGCAGTTCTTC. Protein product: CASSSGTSGRDEQFF.

The chain joins TRBV6-1 to TRBJ1-5; unclear D gene. This CDR3 contains 14 residues. V was cut by 6 bases and J by 2 bases, with 11 bases left in between. Germline V gives CDR1 MNHNS, CDR2 SASEGT. Here the CDR3 reads CASRAGWGNQPQHF. The CDR3 DNA reads as TGTGCCAGCAGGGCGGGGTGGGGCAATCAGCCCCAGCATTTT.

Only one count was recorded for this clone. The chain employs TRBV19 and TRBJ1-3; TRBD1 is a possible D gene (5 bases). This CDR3 comprises 14 residues. In germline, CDR1 is LNHDA, CDR2 SQIVND (reference sequence). The V gene lost 10 bases and the J gene lost 3 bases, with 16 bases spanning the gap. CDR3 sequence: CATDIGGFGNTIYF. The CDR3 DNA reads TGTGCCACTGACATCGGGGGATTTGGAAACACCATATATTTT.

This clone is medium-sized within its sample. The gene calls are TRBV6-5 and TRBJ2-5; D gene ambiguous. The germline gives CDR1 MNHEY, CDR2 SVGAGI. The CDR3 spans 14 residues. V dropped 1 base and J dropped 5 bases, with 11 bases sitting between them. CDR3 in amino acids: CASSYYSETETQYF. Written as DNA, the CDR3 is TGTGCCAGCAGTTACTACTCCGAAACGGAGACCCAGTACTTC.

The CDR3 coding sequence is TGCGCCACCAGTGGGGGCAGCTCCTACAATGAGCAGTTCTTC. It codes for CATSGGSSYNEQFF. The chain has TRBV5-1 and TRBJ2-1; maybe TRBD1 (6 bases). The CDR3 is 14 residues long. Between the trimmed V and J ends, which lost 9 bases and 0 bases, there was a span of 13 bases. Germline V gene data show CDR1 as SGHRS and CDR2 as YFSETQ.

This chain links TRBV7-2 with TRBJ1-1; 7 nucleotides align to TRBD1. The CDR3 spans 14 residues. The V segment lost 5 bases and the J segment 5 bases; nucleotides outside the gene matches: 8. Per the germline V gene, CDR1 is SGHTA and CDR2 is FQGNSA. The CDR3: CASSQGVPLTEAFF. The CDR3 region has the DNA TGTGCCAGCAGCCAGGGGGTACCTCTAACTGAAGCTTTCTTT.

V and J are TRBV2 and TRBJ1-1; possible D gene TRBD1, 5 bases. V was clipped by 7 bases and J by 8 bases, with 20 bases between them. The CDR3 runs to 14 residues. Germline lookup yields CDR1 SNHLY and CDR2 FYNNEI. CDR3 residues: CASKLTGRTSEAFF. The CDR3, as DNA: TGTGCCAGCAAACTGACGGGGCGGACTAGCGAAGCTTTCTTT.

The V and J genes are TRBV5-1 and TRBJ1-1; D is perhaps TRBD1 (6 bases). This CDR3 has 14 amino acids. CDR1 is SGHRS and CDR2 is YFSETQ in the germline V gene. V was cut by 0 bases and J by 4 bases, with 10 bases left in between. This CDR3 is CASSLVRGVTEAFF. The CDR3, as DNA: TGCGCCAGCAGCTTGGTTAGGGGGGTCACTGAAGCTTTCTTT.

This chain links TRBV9 with TRBJ2-5; D remains unclear. The CDR3 covers 13 residues. Germline assignment: CDR1 SGDLS and CDR2 YYNGEE. V was shortened by 0 bases and J by 5 bases, with 8 bases between the two germline ends. DNA of the CDR3: TGTGCCAGCAGCGTAGAAATGGGGGAGACCCAGTACTTC. It encodes CASSVEMGETQYF.

A note on this clone: One base away lies a much larger clone, so this may be a sequencing read error. J is TRBJ2-3 and V is TRBV5-6; possible D gene TRBD2, 6 bases. The CDR3 is 15 amino acids. Germline V gives CDR1 SGHDT, CDR2 YYEEEE. Trimming removed 2 bases at V and 0 bases at J, with 10 bases between. DNA of the CDR3: TGTGCCAGCAGCTTAGCAAGCGGGAGCACAGATACGCAGTATTTT. Amino acids: CASSLASGSTDTQYF.

The chain links TRBV6-1 to TRBJ1-5; no reliable D call. The germline V gene encodes CDR1 MNHNS and CDR2 SASEGT. The CDR3 loop spans 16 amino acids. Between the trimmed V and J ends, which lost 3 bases and 0 bases, there was a span of 12 bases. This chain's CDR3 is CASSERAGYSNQPQHF. In DNA form, the CDR3 reads TGTGCCAGCAGTGAGAGGGCAGGCTATAGCAATCAGCCCCAGCATTTT.

The rearrangement uses TRBV9 and TRBJ2-7; tentatively, D is TRBD1 (8 bases). The CDR3 length is 15 residues. Trimming shortened V by 0 bases and J by 4 bases, and 14 bases separated the two germline ends. Germline assignment: CDR1 SGDLS and CDR2 YYNGEE. CDR3 nucleotide sequence: TGTGCCAGCAGCGTAGCTGGACAGGGAGGGTACGAGCAGTACTTC. Encoded protein: CASSVAGQGGYEQYF.

The V and J genes are TRBV7-8 and TRBJ1-5; D is perhaps TRBD1 (6 bases). The V gene's germline CDR1 is SGHVS and CDR2 FQNEAQ. The CDR3 runs 15 residues. Trimming shortened V by 1 base and J by 3 bases, and 10 bases separated the two germline ends. The CDR3, as DNA: TGTGCCAGCAGCTTAGATCCGGGACACAATCAGCCCCAGCATTTT. Amino acids: CASSLDPGHNQPQHF.